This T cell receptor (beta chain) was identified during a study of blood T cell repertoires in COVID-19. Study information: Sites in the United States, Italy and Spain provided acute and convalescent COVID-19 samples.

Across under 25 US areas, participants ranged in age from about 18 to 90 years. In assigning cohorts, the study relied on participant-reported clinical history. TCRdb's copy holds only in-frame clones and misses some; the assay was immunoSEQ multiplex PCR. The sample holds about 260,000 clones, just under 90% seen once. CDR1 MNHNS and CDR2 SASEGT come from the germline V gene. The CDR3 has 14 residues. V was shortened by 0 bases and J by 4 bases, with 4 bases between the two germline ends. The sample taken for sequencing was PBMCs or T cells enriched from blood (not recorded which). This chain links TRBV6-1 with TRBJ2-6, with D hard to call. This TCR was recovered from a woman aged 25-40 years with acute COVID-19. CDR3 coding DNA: TGTGCCAGCAGTGAAGCGAGCGGGGCCAACGTCCTGACTTTC. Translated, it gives CASSEASGANVLTF.